The sequence of this T cell receptor beta chain was determined in a study of CD8 T cells in ankylosing spondylitis. Comment on this clonotype: Its antigen is not identified.

Findings and limits, study-wide: Disease-linked clones reportedly showed significant enrichment in matched ankylosing spondylitis synovial fluid.

Quantitative 5'-RACE with molecular barcodes generated TCR beta libraries. TCRdb re-analysed the 5' RACE reads in MiXCR, keeping a single row per CDR3 protein. The table lists about 360,000 distinct CDR3 sequences, about 20% of them singletons. This TCR was sampled from a male donor with ankylosing spondylitis or in good health (not recorded which). Input material: blood, either unsorted or a sorted T cell fraction (not recorded which).

CDR3 in DNA: TGTGCCAGCAGCCTTTGGGGGGGGCGCGAGGGAAACCAAGAGACCCAGTACTTC. It encodes CASSLWGGREGNQETQYF. This rearrangement joins TRBV27 to TRBJ2-5; a possible D gene is TRBD2 (7 bases). The germline gives CDR1 MNHEY, CDR2 SMNVEV (reference sequence). CDR3 size: 18 residues. Trimming took off 6 bases at V and 0 bases at J, with 23 bases between the two ends.